One sample yielded the 27 T cell receptor beta chains listed below, sequenced in a study of long-term antiretroviral therapy in people with HIV. Investigators performed immunoSEQ version v3.0 at survey level. Sequencing used immunoSEQ multiplex PCR; TCRdb keeps in-frame clones, though not all of them. The sample has about 13,000 clones; roughly 78% are singletons. The material was unsorted PBMCs, obtained 3.2 years before starting antiretroviral therapy. These receptors were obtained from a man aged 35 to 55 with HIV.

The rearrangement uses TRBV30 and TRBJ1-4; D perhaps matches TRBD1 (6 bases). Per the germline V gene, CDR1 is GTSNPN and CDR2 is SVGIG (reference sequence). This CDR3 is built from 15 residues. V was trimmed by 2 bases and J by 8 bases, leaving 18 bases between them. The CDR3 is CAWSTYRGREEKLFF. The CDR3 bases are TGTGCCTGGAGTACTTACCGGGGGCGGGAGGAAAAACTGTTTTTT.

The chain joins TRBV6-5 to TRBJ2-7, with D hard to call. Trimming took 0 bases from V and 1 from J, leaving 7 bases between them. CDR1 MNHEY and CDR2 SVGAGI come from the germline V gene. This CDR3 is 14 amino acids long. For the CDR3, the DNA is TGTGCCAGCAGTTACTCTCAGGATTCCTACGAGCAGTACTTC. As protein: CASSYSQDSYEQYF.

V usage is TRBV9 and J usage is TRBJ2-3; possibly TRBD2 for D (6 bases). With 0 bases removed from V and 1 base from J, the gap between germline ends came to 9 bases. The CDR3 has 15 amino acids. Germline values: CDR1 SGDLS, CDR2 YYNGEE. The DNA for the CDR3 is TGTGCCAGCAGCGTAGGGGGGGAAGGCACAGATACGCAGTATTTT. This gives the protein CASSVGGEGTDTQYF.

This clone has just a few counts. This chain joins TRBV5-4 and TRBJ2-7, with 8 bases matching TRBD1. Germline values: CDR1 SGHNT, CDR2 YYREEE (reference sequence). V lost 5 bases, J lost 2 bases, and 9 bases stayed unmatched. The CDR3 contains 15 residues. The chain's CDR3 is CASSRGQARTYEQYF. The CDR3 bases are TGTGCCAGCAGTAGGGGACAGGCTAGAACCTACGAGCAGTACTTC.

This clone has only a few counts. The genes are TRBV5-1 and TRBJ1-2, with unresolved D. The CDR3 runs 14 residues. Germline V lookup: CDR1 SGHRS, CDR2 YFSETQ. The V end lost 0 bases, the J end lost 0 bases, and 6 bases lay between the germline ends. CDR3 DNA: TGCGCCAGCAGCTTGGGATCAGCTAACTATGGCTACACCTTC. This codes for CASSLGSANYGYTF.

By share of the sample, this clone is medium-sized (0.01 to 0.1%). V and J are TRBV6-5 and TRBJ1-6; D call uncertain. V was cut by 4 bases and J by 7 bases, with 14 bases left in between. The V gene's germline CDR1 is MNHEY and CDR2 SVGAGI. This CDR3 is built from 15 residues. The CDR3: CASSSGPTRNSPLHF. CDR3 DNA: TGTGCCAGCAGTTCAGGACCGACCCGGAATTCACCCCTCCACTTT.

The CDR3 bases are TGTGCCAGCAGCTTAAAGGACAGCATTTACAATGAGCAGTTCTTC. Translated, it gives CASSLKDSIYNEQFF. The chain is built from TRBV7-9 and TRBJ2-1; a weak D match, TRBD1 (6 bases). This CDR3 has 15 residues. Trimming removed 2 bases at V and 4 bases at J, with 12 bases between. CDR1 is SEHNR, CDR2 FQNEAQ, per germline (reference sequence).

The V call is TRBV7-3, the J call TRBJ1-1; D is ambiguous. CDR1 SGHTA and CDR2 FQGTGA come from the germline V gene. This CDR3 is built from 12 residues. Trimming removed 6 bases at V and 0 bases at J, with 5 bases between. The CDR3 coding sequence is TGTGCCAGCAGTACAATGAACACTGAAGCTTTCTTT. Translating gives CASSTMNTEAFF.

V is TRBV30 and J is TRBJ1-2; maybe TRBD1 (6 bases). Germline V lookup: CDR1 GTSNPN, CDR2 SVGIG (reference sequence). This CDR3 contains 17 residues. Trimming removed 0 bases from V and 8 bases from J, with 25 bases in between. CDR3 sequence reads: CAWSVSRSGRGREGYTF. DNA of the CDR3: TGTGCCTGGAGTGTTTCCCGGTCGGGCAGGGGAAGGGAAGGCTACACCTTC. The full variable domain, completed using reference TRBV30 and TRBJ1-2, is SQTIHQWPATLVQPVGSPLSLECTVEGTSNPNLYWYRQAAGRGLQLLFYSVGIGQISSEVPQNLSASRPQDRQFILSSKKLLLSDSGFYLCAWSVSRSGRGREGYTFGSGTRLTVV.

The chain has TRBV6-6 and TRBJ2-1; 7 bases are a match to TRBD1. CDR1 and CDR2 from the germline V gene are MNHNY and SVGAGI (reference sequence). The ends lost 7 bases at V and 7 bases at J; junction bases unmatched: 10. The CDR3 loop spans 14 amino acids. The chain's CDR3 is CASTKITQGNEQFF. CDR3 DNA sequence: TGTGCCAGCACTAAAATCACACAGGGGAATGAGCAGTTCTTC.

This chain connects TRBV19 to TRBJ2-1, with 9 bases fitting TRBD1. With V trimmed by 5 bases and J by 5 bases, 10 bases remained unmatched. The germline V gene has CDR1 LNHDA and CDR2 SQIVND (reference sequence). This CDR3 region has 16 residues. The CDR3 nucleotides are TGTGCCAGTAGTCGCCGGACAGGGGCGGGCAACAATGAGCAGTTCTTC. Translated: CASSRRTGAGNNEQFF.

The V gene is TRBV30, the J gene TRBJ1-4, with a tentative D call TRBD1 (6 bases). This CDR3 has 14 residues. Looked up from germline, CDR1 is GTSNPN and CDR2 is SVGIG (reference sequence). V lost 4 bases and J lost 8, with 17 bases in between. CDR3 nucleotides: TGTGCCTGGACCAAGGGGGGGCTAGGGGAAAAACTGTTTTTT. Its translation is CAWTKGGLGEKLFF.

This clone was counted only a few times. The chain has TRBV19 and TRBJ2-6, with D uncertain. Per the germline V gene, CDR1 is LNHDA and CDR2 is SQIVND (reference sequence). V gave up 3 bases and J gave up 0 bases, with 9 bases separating them. This CDR3 has 16 amino acids. CDR3 coding DNA: TGTGCCAGTAGTATGTACCATCTCTCTGGGGCCAACGTCCTGACTTTC. It specifies CASSMYHLSGANVLTF.

J is TRBJ2-1 and V is TRBV11-2; D call uncertain. The V end lost 3 bases, the J end lost 9 bases, and 6 bases lay between the germline ends. Germline CDR1 SGHAT, CDR2 FQNNGV. CDR3 size: 11 residues. This chain's CDR3 is CASSLRGEQFF. Written as DNA, the CDR3 is TGTGCCAGCAGCTTGCGTGGTGAGCAGTTCTTC. Full variable domain (missing parts from reference TRBV11-2 and TRBJ2-1): EAGVAQSPRYKIIEKRQSVAFWCNPISGHATLYWYQQILGQGPKLLIQFQNNGVVDDSQLPKDRFSAERLKGVDSTLKIQPAKLEDSAVYLCASSLRGEQFFGPGTRLTVL.

The rearrangement links TRBV30 to TRBJ1-5; TRBD1 is a possible D gene (5 bases). From germline, CDR1 is GTSNPN and CDR2 SVGIG (reference sequence). V gave up 0 bases and J gave up 5 bases, with 11 bases separating them. This CDR3 has 14 residues. The CDR3 here is CAWSVRGGYQPQHF. The CDR3 bases are TGTGCCTGGAGTGTAAGGGGCGGGTATCAGCCCCAGCATTTT.

The chain employs TRBV30 and TRBJ1-6; 9 bases align to TRBD1. The germline gives CDR1 GTSNPN, CDR2 SVGIG (reference sequence). The CDR3 is 16 amino acids. The V segment lost 3 bases and the J segment 9 bases; nucleotides outside the gene matches: 12. The CDR3 spells CAWRDRGSVVSSPLHF. The DNA for the CDR3 is TGTGCCTGGAGGGACAGGGGATCAGTAGTAAGTTCACCCCTCCACTTT.

The sample holds one count of this clone. This chain links TRBV2 with TRBJ1-5; no clear D. Germline loops: CDR1 SNHLY, CDR2 FYNNEI. There are 13 residues in the CDR3. Trimming took 7 bases from V and 9 from J, leaving 16 bases between them. The CDR3 DNA reads TGTGCCAGCACCTCGACCCGTATTACGCCCCAGCATTTT. This codes for CASTSTRITPQHF.

The gene calls are TRBV10-3 and TRBJ1-3; possible D gene TRBD1, 6 bases. Trimming took off 2 bases at V and 2 bases at J, with 13 bases between the two ends. Germline assignment: CDR1 ENHRY and CDR2 SYGVKD. This CDR3 comprises 16 residues. CDR3 sequence (DNA): TGTGCCATCAGTGAGGGACAGAGAAGAGCTGGAAACACCATATATTTT. It yields the protein CAISEGQRRAGNTIYF.

This rearrangement joins TRBV27 to TRBJ1-1, with D perhaps TRBD1 (6 bases). With 3 bases removed from V and 0 bases from J, the gap between germline ends came to 11 bases. Germline CDR1 and CDR2: MNHEY and SMNVEV (reference sequence). This CDR3 region has 15 residues. The CDR3 DNA reads TGTGCCAGCAGTTTTACAGGGTGGCTGAACACTGAAGCTTTCTTT. Translating it yields CASSFTGWLNTEAFF.

DNA for the CDR3: TGTGCCAGTAGATCGACGGTGATCGGCGGGGAGCTGTTTTTT. Residues: CASRSTVIGGELFF. The J gene is TRBJ2-2, the V gene TRBV6-5; no clear D gene. V was shortened by 9 bases and J by 7 bases, with 18 bases between the two germline ends. The CDR3 has 14 amino acids. Germline CDR1 MNHEY, CDR2 SVGAGI.

This chain joins TRBV5-1 and TRBJ2-2; 9 bases match TRBD1. This CDR3 contains 16 residues. The J segment lost 2 bases and the V segment lost 5 bases, leaving 7 bases of the junction unmatched. CDR1 and CDR2 from the germline V gene are SGHRS and YFSETQ. The CDR3: CASSPQTGGNTGELFF. CDR3 nucleotides: TGCGCCAGCAGTCCCCAAACAGGGGGCAACACCGGGGAGCTGTTTTTT.

The J gene is TRBJ2-3, the V gene TRBV10-3; TRBD2 is a possible D gene (6 bases). Germline V CDR1 and CDR2: ENHRY, SYGVKD. The CDR3 is 14 residues long. V was clipped by 6 bases and J by 3 bases, with 13 bases between them. CDR3 region: CAIRGGVATDTQYF. The CDR3, as DNA: TGTGCCATCAGGGGCGGGGTGGCGACAGATACGCAGTATTTT.

The chain combines TRBV5-1 with TRBJ2-7, with 11 nucleotides matching TRBD2. CDR1 and CDR2 from the germline V gene are SGHRS and YFSETQ. The V segment lost 1 base and the J segment 3 bases; nucleotides outside the gene matches: 6. The CDR3 consists of 16 residues. DNA for the CDR3: TGCGCCAGCAGCTTGTCTGCTAGCGGGGGGAACTACGAGCAGTACTTC. It translates to CASSLSASGGNYEQYF. The variable domain in full, completed from reference TRBV5-1 and TRBJ2-7, reads KAGVTQTPRYLIKTRGQQVTLSCSPISGHRSVSWYQQTPGQGLQFLFEYFSETQRNKGNFPGRFSGRQFSNSRSEMNVSTLELGDSALYLCASSLSASGGNYEQYFGPGTRLTVT.

The chain carries TRBV11-2 and TRBJ1-2; TRBD1 matches 7 bases. The trim removed 7 bases at V and 3 bases at J, leaving 5 bases unmatched. There are 13 residues in the CDR3. Germline CDR1 is SGHAT and CDR2 is FQNNGV. Written as DNA, the CDR3 is TGTGCCAGCAACCCAGGGGGGCACTATGGCTACACCTTC. Residues: CASNPGGHYGYTF.

The genes are TRBV6-6 and TRBJ1-1; D possibly corresponds to TRBD1 (5 bases). Trimming left V 0 bases short and J 4 bases short, with 9 bases between. The CDR3 runs to 14 residues. Germline V gene sequence: CDR1 MNHNY, CDR2 SVGAGI (reference sequence). Here the CDR3 reads CASSYSAGGTEAFF. The CDR3 DNA sequence: TGTGCCAGCAGTTACTCAGCGGGGGGCACTGAAGCTTTCTTT.

The genes are TRBV5-1 and TRBJ2-1; 9 bases fit TRBD1. Per the germline V gene, CDR1 is SGHRS and CDR2 is YFSETQ. The CDR3 runs 17 residues. V lost 4 bases and J lost 5; bases outside the gene matches: 13. The DNA for the CDR3 is TGCGCCAGCAGCCCAGGATACGACAGGGGGTTCAACAATGAGCAGTTCTTC. This gives the protein CASSPGYDRGFNNEQFF.

V usage is TRBV10-1 and J usage is TRBJ1-1, with 7 bases lining up with TRBD1. Germline V gives CDR1 WNHNN, CDR2 SYGVQD (reference sequence). The CDR3 length is 15 residues. After removal of 3 bases from V and 3 bases from J, the junction contained 7 bases not matched to a gene. The CDR3 reads CASSDRTGLDTEAFF. The CDR3 bases are TGCGCCAGCAGTGATCGGACAGGCCTGGACACTGAAGCTTTCTTT.